The 2 T cell receptor beta chains below were found in one sample sequenced in a study of CD8+CD57+ T cells in acquired aplastic anemia. The use of genomic DNA as template underpinned the TCR beta VDJ and CDR3 profiling. Each CDR3 protein is one row after TCRdb ran MiXCR on the reads. The repertoire includes under 350,000 distinct CDR3 sequences, approximately 57% of them detected once, and around 1.2% sits in the top ten. The authors sequenced patients whose flow cytometry had shown CD8+CD57+ cell expansion. The sample comprised sorted CD4+, CD8+, or CD8+CD57+ T cells (not recorded which) from PBMCs. Every receptor here comes from a human donor with aplastic anemia.

The V and J genes are TRBV5-1 and TRBJ1-1, with D uncertain. V gave up 4 bases and J gave up 2 bases, with 9 bases separating them. The CDR3 contains 13 residues. The germline gives CDR1 SGHRS, CDR2 YFSETQ. CDR3 DNA: TGCGCCAGCAGCCCTGGCTTTAACACTGAAGCTTTCTTT. This codes for CASSPGFNTEAFF.

The rearrangement uses TRBV5-4 and TRBJ2-1, with a possible D match to TRBD1 (6 bases). Germline values: CDR1 SGHNT, CDR2 YYREEE (reference sequence). The CDR3 runs 14 residues. V dropped 1 base and J dropped 4 bases, with 9 bases sitting between them. This chain's CDR3 is CASSLPDRYNEQFF. As DNA, the CDR3 is TGTGCCAGCAGCTTGCCGGACAGATACAATGAGCAGTTCTTC.